This entry describes one T cell receptor (beta chain). The antigen remains undetermined. The data originate from a study of T cells in localized non-small cell lung cancer. TCRdb's table, derived via immunoSEQ multiplex PCR, lists solely in-frame clones and lacks some. Among more than 1,500 clones listed, over 30% were seen once. Whole-study results and caveats: Clonality of T cells reached its maximum in uninvolved adjacent lung, surpassing tumor.

The input for sequencing was lung tumor tissue, taken before any cancer treatment. The receptor's source is a female donor aged 60 or older with stage I lung adenocarcinoma.

CDR3 in amino acids: CASSEGVGRGSNEQFF. The CDR3, as DNA: TGTGCCAGCAGTGAAGGTGTGGGCAGGGGGAGCAATGAGCAGTTCTTC. The chain employs TRBV6-1 and TRBJ2-1, with 7 bases that match TRBD1. Trimming at V came to 1 base and at J to 6 bases, leaving 9 bases not matched to a gene. Germline values: CDR1 MNHNS, CDR2 SASEGT. The CDR3 runs to 16 residues.